The clone carrying this T cell receptor beta chain appeared a single time. V lost 4 bases, J lost 0 bases, and 13 bases lay in between. Per the germline V gene, CDR1 is SEHNR and CDR2 is FQNEAQ (reference sequence). This CDR3 is built from 16 residues. This entry comes from a study of blood T cell repertoires in COVID-19. TCRdb keeps only in-frame clones here, not all; method: immunoSEQ multiplex PCR. The repertoire consists of roughly 230,000 clones, with 90% occurring once and the leading ten covering around 1.9%. The receptor's source is a woman between 55 and 75 years old with COVID-19, enrolled during active disease. The specimen sequenced was peripheral blood. This sequence joins TRBV7-9 and TRBJ2-4, with D possibly matching TRBD1 (5 bases). The CDR3 region is CASSSRQILAKNIQYF. The CDR3 coding sequence is TGTGCCAGCAGCTCCAGACAGATACTAGCCAAAAACATTCAGTACTTC.